These T cell receptor beta chains were read from a single sample in a study of T cell changes during pregnancy in multiple sclerosis. Repertoires were generated with immunoSEQ multiplex PCR, while TCRdb's copy carries only in-frame clones and drops some. The data show tens of thousands of clones, roughly 90% seen once. The specimen was peripheral blood, collected in the first trimester of pregnancy. All receptors come from a female donor with multiple sclerosis, enrolled in a pregnancy study. Both conserved end residues are part of each CDR3.

v_call: TRBV5-1
cdr3_aa: CASSLGLFLNEQFF

v_call: TRBV27
cdr3_aa: CASSFAPGQGNYEQYF

v_call: TRBV19
cdr3_aa: CASSIVAAGNTEAFF

v_call: TRBV5-6
cdr3_aa: CASGTGTYEQYF

v_call: TRBV9
cdr3_aa: CASSVGVAGGRHEQFF

v_call: TRBV4-1
cdr3_aa: CASSPDRGGQPQHF

v_call: TRBV2
cdr3_aa: CASSEEAGDKAFF

v_call: TRBV30
cdr3_aa: CAWSPGPSTNEKLFF

v_call: TRBV13
cdr3_aa: CASSGVIAGTGEQYF

v_call: TRBV27
cdr3_aa: CASKDRGGYEQYF

v_call: TRBV9
cdr3_aa: CASSGNTGGNTIYF

v_call: TRBV4-2
cdr3_aa: CASSPQLAGGGNGELFF

v_call: TRBV12-1
cdr3_aa: CASSPDSFEQYF

v_call: TRBV4-1
cdr3_aa: CASSQDLLMNTEAFF

v_call: TRBV5-1
cdr3_aa: CASKPGTGGARTEAFF

v_call: TRBV28
cdr3_aa: CASSTYGTGLNQPQHF

v_call: TRBV5-4
cdr3_aa: CASSFSPGALRETQYF

v_call: TRBV5-5
cdr3_aa: CASSLEVLWAYGYTF

v_call: TRBV7-2
cdr3_aa: CASSLVGRGRYHEQYF

v_call: TRBV2
cdr3_aa: CASSEERDGRNEQFF

v_call: TRBV19
cdr3_aa: CASSLGQGITYEQYF

v_call: TRBV15
cdr3_aa: CATSRDSTAQETQYF

v_call: TRBV18
cdr3_aa: CASSRTSQYNEQFF

v_call: TRBV7-9
cdr3_aa: CASSLERGRIIYEQYF

v_call: TRBV14
cdr3_aa: CASSYQGTGDGYTF

v_call: TRBV6-1
cdr3_aa: CASSEGSRGRGYTF

v_call: TRBV6-1
cdr3_aa: CASMRVSGEAFF

v_call: TRBV28
cdr3_aa: CASSFGGSLPYSNQPQHF

v_call: TRBV7-8
cdr3_aa: CASSLDLGANGYTF

v_call: TRBV25-1
cdr3_aa: CASSARTGGNTEAFF

v_call: TRBV19
cdr3_aa: CASSIPGLGEQFF

v_call: TRBV13
cdr3_aa: CASSFYLDTIYF

v_call: TRBV4-1
cdr3_aa: CASSQPLLAGGSYEQYF